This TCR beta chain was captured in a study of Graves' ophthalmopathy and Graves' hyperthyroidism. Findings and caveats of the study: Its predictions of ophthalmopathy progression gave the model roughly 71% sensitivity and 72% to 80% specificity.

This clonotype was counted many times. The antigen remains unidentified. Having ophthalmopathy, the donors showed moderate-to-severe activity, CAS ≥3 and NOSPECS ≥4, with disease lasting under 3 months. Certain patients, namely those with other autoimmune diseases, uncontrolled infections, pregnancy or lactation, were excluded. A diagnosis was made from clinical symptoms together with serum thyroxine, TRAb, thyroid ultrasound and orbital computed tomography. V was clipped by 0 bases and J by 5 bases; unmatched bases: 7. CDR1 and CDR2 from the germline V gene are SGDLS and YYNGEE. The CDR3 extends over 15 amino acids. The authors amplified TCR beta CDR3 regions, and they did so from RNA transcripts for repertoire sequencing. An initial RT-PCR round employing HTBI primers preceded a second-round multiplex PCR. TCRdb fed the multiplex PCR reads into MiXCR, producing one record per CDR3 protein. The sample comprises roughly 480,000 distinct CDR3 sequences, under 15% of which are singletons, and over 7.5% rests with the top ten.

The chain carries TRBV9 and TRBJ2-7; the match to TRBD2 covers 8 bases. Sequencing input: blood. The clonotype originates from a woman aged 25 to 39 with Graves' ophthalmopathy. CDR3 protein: CASSVAGGEVNEQYF. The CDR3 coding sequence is TGTGCCAGCAGCGTAGCGGGAGGGGAAGTCAACGAGCAGTACTTC.